Below are 20 T cell receptor beta chains sequenced from a single sample in a study of cytomegalovirus exposure and HLA in healthy donors. The study ran its PCR with 60 Vbeta and 13 Jbeta primers. Sequencing was performed with immunoSEQ multiplex PCR; in TCRdb, only in-frame clones are kept and a portion is missing. Among about 200,000 clones listed, around 73% were seen once. Sequencing was performed on PBMCs. Every receptor here comes from a male donor in good health and CMV-seronegative.

The gene calls are TRBV6-5 and TRBJ1-5; D is unclear. CDR1 MNHEY and CDR2 SVGAGI come from the germline V gene. Trimming left V 0 bases short and J 3 bases short, with 12 bases between. This CDR3 region has 16 residues. The CDR3 DNA is TGTGCCAGCAGTTACTCGAGCAGGATTCCCAATCAGCCCCAGCATTTT. This encodes CASSYSSRIPNQPQHF.

The rearrangement uses TRBV7-9 and TRBJ2-7; weak D call: TRBD1 (6 bases). The CDR3 runs 14 residues. V was pared by 3 bases and J by 5 bases, with 14 bases between. Germline CDR1 and CDR2: SEHNR and FQNEAQ (reference sequence). CDR3 sequence reads: CASSFETGGHEQYF. DNA of the CDR3: TGTGCCAGCAGCTTTGAGACAGGAGGCCACGAGCAGTACTTC.

This clone has only one observation. CDR3 in DNA: TGTGCCAGCAGAAGAGGGAAACTGTTTTTT. It translates to CASRRGKLFF. The chain combines TRBV2 with TRBJ1-4; D unclear. The ends were cut back, 6 bases at V and 11 bases at J, with 7 bases in the middle. The CDR3 has 10 residues. CDR1 SNHLY and CDR2 FYNNEI come from the germline V gene.

Points on this clone: The identical CDR3 is also encoded by other nucleotide sequences in the sample. In DNA, the CDR3 is TGTGCCAGCAGTTTACGGGGGGGCAATCAGCCCCAGCATTTT. It codes for CASSLRGGNQPQHF. The V call is TRBV27, the J call TRBJ1-5; weak D call: TRBD1 (5 bases). This CDR3 region has 14 residues. Germline CDR1 and CDR2: MNHEY and SMNVEV (reference sequence). V lost 2 bases and J lost 2, with 7 bases in between.

Details on this clone: Distinct nucleotide sequences in the sample also encode this CDR3. V gene TRBV11-2 combines with J gene TRBJ1-1; no clear D gene. The germline gives CDR1 SGHAT, CDR2 FQNNGV. The length of the CDR3 is 12 residues. V was clipped by 6 bases and J by 1 base, with 6 bases between them. As DNA, the CDR3 is TGTGCCAGCAGTTCTCGGAACACTGAAGCTTTCTTT. It translates to CASSSRNTEAFF.

V is TRBV27 and J is TRBJ1-1; D may be TRBD1 (6 bases). This CDR3 contains 15 residues. Germline V gene lookup returns CDR1 MNHEY and CDR2 SMNVEV (reference sequence). Trimming removed 3 bases from V and 1 base from J, with 12 bases in between. Here the CDR3 reads CASSLYLDRNTEAFF. The DNA for the CDR3 is TGTGCCAGCAGTTTGTACTTGGACAGGAACACTGAAGCTTTCTTT.

V usage is TRBV29-1 and J usage is TRBJ2-7, with D possibly being TRBD1 (6 bases). Per the germline V gene, CDR1 is SQVTM and CDR2 is ANQGSEA. Trimming removed 1 base from V and 1 base from J, with 20 bases in between. This CDR3 is built from 17 residues. CDR3 DNA: TGCAGCGTTGAAGTCGACCGAAACCCAGGACAGTCCTACGAGCAGTACTTC. It codes for CSVEVDRNPGQSYEQYF.

The rearrangement uses TRBV5-4 and TRBJ2-3; 7 nucleotides agree with TRBD1. V lost 2 bases to trimming and J lost 0 bases; unmatched junction nucleotides: 3. CDR1 and CDR2 (germline): SGHNT, YYREEE (reference sequence). The CDR3 sequence is 15 residues long. The CDR3 coding sequence is TGTGCCAGCAGCTTAGGGACAGTTAGCACAGATACGCAGTATTTT. It codes for CASSLGTVSTDTQYF.

The gene calls are TRBV6-5 and TRBJ1-1, with 8 bases lining up with TRBD1. V shed 0 bases and J 4 bases; nucleotides not matched to a gene: 4. Germline-derived CDR1 and CDR2 are MNHEY and SVGAGI. This CDR3 has 15 amino acids. The CDR3 DNA reads as TGTGCCAGCAGTTACTCCGGACAGGGCCCCACTGAAGCTTTCTTT. It encodes CASSYSGQGPTEAFF.

This chain joins TRBV28 and TRBJ2-7, with a weak D call TRBD1 (6 bases). Germline V gene data show CDR1 as MDHEN and CDR2 as SYDVKM. This CDR3 is built from 12 residues. Trimming left V 5 bases short and J 5 bases short, with 10 bases between. For the CDR3, the DNA is TGTGCCAGCAGTCAACAGGGAGACGAGCAGTACTTC. Amino acids: CASSQQGDEQYF.

Comments on this clone: Germline and junction disagree at one end, which may indicate a read error. V and J are TRBV7-6 and TRBJ2-7, with 8 positions matching TRBD2. Germline lookup yields CDR1 SGHVS and CDR2 FNYEAQ. This CDR3 has 15 amino acids. The CDR3 sequence is CASSRGGKISHEQYF. The CDR3 DNA sequence: TGTGCCAGCAGCCGGGGGGGGAAGATCTCCCACGAGCAGTACTTC.

The J gene is TRBJ2-4, the V gene TRBV5-4; 9 nucleotides match TRBD2. The CDR3 has 16 amino acids. With 0 bases clipped from V and 1 base from J, the junction kept 2 bases outside the gene matches. The V gene's germline CDR1 is SGHNT and CDR2 YYREEE (reference sequence). CDR3 sequence (DNA): TGTGCCAGCAGCTTGGAGCGGGAGGTTGCCAAAAACATTCAGTACTTC. Translation: CASSLEREVAKNIQYF. Combining the CDR3 with reference TRBV5-4 and TRBJ2-4 gives the whole variable domain ETGVTQSPTHLIKTRGQQVTLRCSSQSGHNTVSWYQQALGQGPQFIFQYYREEENGRGNFPPRFSGLQFPNYSSELNVNALELDDSALYLCASSLEREVAKNIQYFGAGTRLSVL.

The genes are TRBV6-5 and TRBJ1-3; TRBD1 aligns across 9 bases. The junction had 0 bases not matched to a gene; V was cut back by 2 bases and J by 4 bases. The CDR3 has 14 residues. Germline V CDR1 and CDR2: MNHEY, SVGAGI. CDR3 protein: CASSYGTGGNTIYF. CDR3 DNA sequence: TGTGCCAGCAGTTACGGGACAGGGGGAAACACCATATATTTT.

In its sample, this clone was seen once. The genes are TRBV7-2 and TRBJ2-5, with 8 bases lining up with TRBD1. Germline V gives CDR1 SGHTA, CDR2 FQGNSA. Losses at the gene ends were 6 bases for V and 5 bases for J; bases not matched to a gene: 11. The length of the CDR3 is 15 residues. The CDR3 region is CASSFDRGPLETQYF. CDR3 sequence (DNA): TGTGCCAGCAGTTTCGACAGGGGACCCCTGGAGACCCAGTACTTC.

The chain uses TRBV5-4 and TRBJ2-4, with D tentatively TRBD1 (8 bases). The ends were cut back, 4 bases at V and 1 base at J, with 21 bases in the middle. The CDR3 sequence is 18 residues long. CDR1 SGHNT and CDR2 YYREEE come from the germline V gene (reference sequence). Written as DNA, the CDR3 is TGTGCCAGCAGCGTCGGACAGGGAGGGAATACGGCCAAAAACATTCAGTACTTC. Protein: CASSVGQGGNTAKNIQYF.

The chain couples TRBV5-1 to TRBJ2-3; 7 bases line up with TRBD2. This CDR3 region has 17 residues. Germline loops: CDR1 SGHRS, CDR2 YFSETQ. The V segment lost 0 bases and the J segment 0 bases; nucleotides outside the gene matches: 7. The CDR3 region has the DNA TGCGCCAGCAGCTTGGAACGGACTAGGGTTAGCACAGATACGCAGTATTTT. Amino acid sequence: CASSLERTRVSTDTQYF.

The chain joins TRBV19 to TRBJ1-5, with TRBD1 identical over 8 bases. CDR1 LNHDA and CDR2 SQIVND come from the germline V gene (reference sequence). This CDR3 spans 13 amino acids. Trimming took 8 bases from V and 7 from J; bases not matched to a gene: 7. The CDR3 is CASSGQGRQPQHF. Written as DNA, the CDR3 is TGTGCCAGTTCCGGACAGGGCAGACAGCCCCAGCATTTT.

This chain connects TRBV21-1 to TRBJ2-2; TRBD2 is the table's D call, not checked against the DNA. TRBV21-1 is a pseudogene segment. The CDR3 has 16 amino acids. The CDR3 spells CASSKKFSGNTGELFF. The CDR3 DNA sequence: TGTGCCAGCAGCAAAAAATTTAGCGGGAACACCGGGGAGCTGTTTTTT.

V is TRBV13 and J is TRBJ1-1; possible D gene TRBD1, 6 bases. The CDR3 covers 14 residues. Trimming left V 1 base short and J 7 bases short, with 13 bases between. Germline CDR1 and CDR2: PRHDT and FYEKMQ (reference sequence). The CDR3 sequence: CASSLDPTGNEAFF. The CDR3 DNA reads TGTGCCAGCAGCTTAGATCCGACAGGAAATGAAGCTTTCTTT.

This clone appeared once. The rearrangement links TRBV11-2 to TRBJ2-7; 8 nucleotides line up with TRBD2. The CDR3 sequence is 14 residues long. With V trimmed by 5 bases and J by 3 bases, 6 bases remained unmatched. From germline, CDR1 is SGHAT and CDR2 FQNNGV. CDR3 in amino acids: CASSEGLGSYEQYF. In DNA form, the CDR3 reads TGTGCCAGCAGCGAGGGACTAGGGAGCTACGAGCAGTACTTC.